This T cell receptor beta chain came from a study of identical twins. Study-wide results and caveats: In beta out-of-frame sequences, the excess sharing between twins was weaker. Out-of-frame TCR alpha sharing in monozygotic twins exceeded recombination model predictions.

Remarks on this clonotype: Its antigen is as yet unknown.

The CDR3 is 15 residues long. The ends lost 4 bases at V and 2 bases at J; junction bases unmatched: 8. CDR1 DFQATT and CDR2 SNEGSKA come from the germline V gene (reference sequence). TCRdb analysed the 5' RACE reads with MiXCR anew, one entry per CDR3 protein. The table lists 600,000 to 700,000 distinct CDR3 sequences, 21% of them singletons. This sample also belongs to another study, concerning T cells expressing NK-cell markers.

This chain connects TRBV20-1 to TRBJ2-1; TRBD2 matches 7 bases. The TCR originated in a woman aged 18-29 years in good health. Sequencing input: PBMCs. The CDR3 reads CSAKSPGGPYNEQFF. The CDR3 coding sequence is TGCAGTGCTAAGTCTCCGGGGGGTCCCTACAATGAGCAGTTCTTC.